The 24 T cell receptor beta chains presented below share a single source sample, sequenced in a study of blood T cells in healthy people across ages. A second PCR of 7 to 11 cycles used a sample-barcoded 5' primer and a J-beta primer mix. TCRdb redid the calling of the 5' RACE reads with MiXCR, one entry per CDR3 protein. The profile shows about 570,000 distinct CDR3 sequences, 25% to 30% of them singletons. Sequencing was performed on blood. The receptors originated from a woman between 65 and 79 years old in good health.

Only a few counts were recorded for this clonotype. The chain combines TRBV20-1 with TRBJ2-7, with 8 bases matching TRBD1. The length of the CDR3 is 15 residues. CDR1 DFQATT and CDR2 SNEGSKA come from the germline V gene (reference sequence). J was trimmed by 1 base and V by 3 bases; bases with no gene match: 8. This CDR3 is CSASASGGTSYEQYF. In nucleotides, the CDR3 is TGCAGTGCTAGTGCATCAGGGGGCACGTCCTACGAGCAGTACTTC.

This chain links TRBV3-1 with TRBJ2-5; possible D gene TRBD2, 6 bases. V gave up 3 bases and J gave up 9 bases, with 14 bases separating them. Germline lookup yields CDR1 LGHDT and CDR2 YNNKEL (reference sequence). This CDR3 contains 13 residues. CDR3 DNA sequence: TGTGCCAGCAGCCAGCGGGACCTGAGGGCCCAGTACTTC. Protein sequence: CASSQRDLRAQYF.

The rearrangement uses TRBV25-1 and TRBJ1-2, with 7 nucleotides matching TRBD1. Germline V gene data show CDR1 as MGHDK and CDR2 as SYGVNS. The V gene end was trimmed by 4 bases and the J gene end by 4 bases; junction bases not matched to a gene: 6. The CDR3 is 14 residues long. The CDR3 here is CASSGRDSFYGYTF. CDR3 nucleotide sequence: TGTGCCAGCAGTGGACGGGACAGCTTCTATGGCTACACCTTC.

The chain recombines TRBV19 with TRBJ2-3, with D perhaps matching TRBD1 (6 bases). This CDR3 spans 17 amino acids. CDR1 and CDR2 (germline): LNHDA, SQIVND (reference sequence). V was cut by 10 bases and J by 4 bases, with 27 bases left in between. The CDR3 sequence: CATSNLRAGVNSDTQYF. The CDR3 nucleotides are TGTGCCACTTCAAACCTTCGGGCAGGGGTAAACTCAGATACGCAGTATTTT.

The J gene is TRBJ2-3, the V gene TRBV20-1; D is possibly TRBD1 (6 bases). The CDR3 sequence is 15 residues long. V gave up 3 bases and J gave up 4 bases, with 17 bases separating them. CDR1 is DFQATT and CDR2 is SNEGSKA in the germline V gene (reference sequence). The CDR3 coding sequence is TGCAGTGCTAGCGACCCCGGCAGGGGTGCAGATACGCAGTATTTT. Encoded protein: CSASDPGRGADTQYF.

The CDR3 nucleotides are TGTGCCAGCAGGCAGCGGGACAGGGCATGGTATGAGCAGTACTTC. Translation: CASRQRDRAWYEQYF. The V call is TRBV7-9, the J call TRBJ2-7; 9 bases map to TRBD1. The germline CDR1 and CDR2 sequences are SEHNR and FQNEAQ (reference sequence). The trim removed 6 bases at V and 7 bases at J, leaving 13 bases unmatched. The CDR3 is 15 residues long.

This clonotype has more than one count but fewer than ten. The CDR3: CASSYSIPVAGGDTQYF. CDR3 DNA sequence: TGTGCCAGCAGTTACTCGATACCAGTAGCGGGGGGAGATACGCAGTATTTT. This chain joins TRBV6-5 and TRBJ2-3; 10 bases are a match to TRBD2. Germline-derived CDR1 and CDR2 are MNHEY and SVGAGI. This CDR3 comprises 17 residues. The V and J ends lost 0 bases and 5 bases, in that order; junction bases with no gene match: 8.

This clonotype has only a few counts. The chain employs TRBV20-1 and TRBJ2-5; TRBD2 matches at 14 bases. The V and J ends lost 5 bases and 0 bases, in that order; junction bases with no gene match: 8. Germline V gives CDR1 DFQATT, CDR2 SNEGSKA (reference sequence). CDR3 length: 17 residues. CDR3 loop: CSARHGTSGGYQETQYF. CDR3 coding DNA: TGCAGTGCTCGCCACGGGACTAGCGGGGGTTACCAAGAGACCCAGTACTTC.

Only a few counts were recorded for this clonotype. The chain employs TRBV9 and TRBJ2-3; no firm D call. CDR1 SGDLS and CDR2 YYNGEE come from the germline V gene. V lost 0 bases to trimming and J lost 5 bases, with 10 bases between them. The CDR3 is made up of 14 amino acids. In nucleotides, the CDR3 is TGTGCCAGCAGCGTAGTTCCGGCTGGAGATACGCAGTATTTT. As protein: CASSVVPAGDTQYF.

The rearrangement joins TRBV12-3 or TRBV12-4 to TRBJ1-5; 7 nucleotides align to TRBD1. Germline trimming cut 0 bases from V and 5 bases from J; bases unmatched to any gene: 1. CDR3 length: 14 residues. The CDR3 loop is CASSLAQGDQPQHF. CDR3 nucleotide sequence: TGTGCCAGCAGTTTAGCGCAGGGGGATCAGCCCCAGCATTTT.

This clonotype turned up a few times. The chain uses TRBV24-1 and TRBJ2-3; 12 positions agree with TRBD1. The CDR3 consists of 16 residues. V dropped 3 bases and J dropped 1; count of bases not matched to a gene: 1. From germline, CDR1 is KGHDR and CDR2 SFDVKD. The CDR3 sequence is CATSDGTGGGTDTQYF. DNA of the CDR3: TGTGCCACCAGTGATGGGACAGGGGGCGGCACAGATACGCAGTATTTT.

The genes are TRBV10-3 and TRBJ1-4; D is possibly TRBD1 (5 bases). The CDR3 totals 12 residues. CDR1 and CDR2 (germline): ENHRY, SYGVKD. Trimming left V 10 bases short and J 7 bases short, with 13 bases between. As DNA, the CDR3 is TGTGCCACCAGGGAGTTAGGTGAAAAACTGTTTTTT. Translating it yields CATRELGEKLFF.

This clonotype occurred a few times. Sequence at one end of the junction differs from germline and may be a read error. This rearrangement joins TRBV9 to TRBJ2-7; weak D call: TRBD1 (6 bases). CDR1 and CDR2 from the germline V gene are SGDLS and YYNGEE. The length of the CDR3 is 15 residues. The CDR3 sequence: CASSVQTGTPYEQYF. CDR3 sequence (DNA): TGTGCCAGCAGCGTTCAGACCGGGACACCCTACGAGCAGTATTTC.

Worth noting for this clonotype: A junction boundary mismatches the germline segment, possibly from a read error. This rearrangement joins TRBV7-2 to TRBJ2-5, with TRBD2 matching 14 bases. The CDR3 sequence is 16 residues long. The V gene's germline CDR1 is SGHTA and CDR2 FQGNSA. The CDR3 DNA follows: TGTGCCAGCAGCTTTGGGACTAGCGGGGGCCTTCAAAAGGGGAACTTC. Protein: CASSFGTSGGLQKGNF. Full variable domain (rest looked up from reference TRBV7-2 and TRBJ2-5): GAGVSQSPSNKVTEKGKDVELRCDPISGHTALYWYRQSLGQGLEFLIYFQGNSAPDKSGLPSDRFSAERTGGSVSTLTIQRTQQEDSAVYLCASSFGTSGGLQKGNFGPGTRLLVL.

CDR3 in amino acids: CASSREHSPLHF. CDR3 nucleotide sequence: TGTGCCAGCAGCCGTGAGCATTCACCCCTCCACTTT. The chain is built from TRBV16 and TRBJ1-6; D is ambiguous. Trimming took off 4 bases at V and 8 bases at J, with 6 bases between the two ends. The CDR3 runs 12 residues. Germline CDR1 reads KGHSY; CDR2 reads FQNENV.

J is TRBJ1-4 and V is TRBV7-9, with D possibly matching TRBD1 (6 bases). Per germline, CDR1 SEHNR and CDR2 FQNEAQ (reference sequence). V was trimmed by 5 bases and J by 4 bases, leaving 14 bases between them. This CDR3 has 15 amino acids. In nucleotides, the CDR3 is TGTGCCAGCAGCCCCTTTACGGGACATAATGAAAAACTGTTTTTT. Its translation: CASSPFTGHNEKLFF.

V gene TRBV9 combines with J gene TRBJ1-4; weak D call: TRBD1 (6 bases). The CDR3 loop spans 14 amino acids. V was clipped by 2 bases and J by 6 bases, with 11 bases between them. The germline V gene has CDR1 SGDLS and CDR2 YYNGEE. The CDR3 sequence: CASSVGTPDEKLFF. CDR3 nucleotides: TGTGCCAGCAGCGTCGGGACACCCGATGAAAAACTGTTTTTT.

The table lists this clonotype with many counts. The chain employs TRBV7-9 and TRBJ2-5; tentative D call: TRBD1 (5 bases). Per germline, CDR1 SEHNR and CDR2 FQNEAQ (reference sequence). Trimming left V 5 bases short and J 3 bases short, with 13 bases between. This CDR3 spans 14 amino acids. The CDR3 region has the DNA TGTGCCAGCAGCCCTTACGGACAAAAAGAGACCCAGTACTTC. Translating it yields CASSPYGQKETQYF.

This clonotype was seen a few times. The rearrangement links TRBV20-1 to TRBJ2-1; 8 bases agree with TRBD2. The J call may be mistaken, given a closer DNA end match to TRBJ2-5. CDR1 and CDR2 from the germline V gene are DFQATT and SNEGSKA (reference sequence). The CDR3 totals 13 residues. The CDR3 coding sequence is TGCAGTGCTGGCGGGAGGCACCCTGGGACCCAGTACTTC. Translated, it gives CSAGGRHPGTQYF.

This clonotype was observed a few times. V and J are TRBV12-3 or TRBV12-4 and TRBJ2-3; 8 bases agree with TRBD2. This CDR3 is built from 13 residues. J lost 8 bases, V lost 5 bases, and 6 bases had no gene match. The CDR3 protein is CASSAGGEGTQYF. The DNA for the CDR3 is TGTGCCAGCAGTGCGGGGGGAGAGGGTACGCAGTATTTT.

This clonotype was observed a handful of times. The chain joins TRBV25-1 to TRBJ1-4; 9 bases line up with TRBD1. The CDR3 runs to 16 residues. V shed 6 bases and J 4 bases; nucleotides not matched to a gene: 9. CDR1 is MGHDK, CDR2 SYGVNS, per germline. The CDR3 is CASRGQGNGGNEKLFF. The CDR3 region has the DNA TGTGCCAGCAGGGGACAGGGAAACGGGGGTAATGAAAAACTGTTTTTT. Drawing the rest from reference TRBV25-1 and TRBJ1-4, the complete variable domain is EADIYQTPRYLVIGTGKKITLECSQTMGHDKMYWYQQDPGMELHLIHYSYGVNSTEKGDLSSESTVSRIRTEHFPLTLESARPSHTSQYLCASRGQGNGGNEKLFFGSGTQLSVL.

The CDR3 loop reads CASSGLRELAKNIQYF. The CDR3, as DNA: TGCGCCAGCAGTGGGCTGCGCGAGCTAGCCAAAAACATTCAGTACTTC. V usage is TRBV10-2 and J usage is TRBJ2-4; D not resolved. The germline CDR1 and CDR2 sequences are WSHSY and SAAADI. V was cut by 4 bases and J by 0 bases, with 13 bases left in between. The CDR3 is made up of 16 amino acids.

This clonotype was picked up a small number of times. The J gene is TRBJ2-5, the V gene TRBV20-1; a weak D match, TRBD2 (6 bases). Judging by the DNA end, TRBJ2-1 fits better; the J call may be wrong. CDR1 is DFQATT and CDR2 is SNEGSKA in the germline V gene (reference sequence). The CDR3 covers 13 residues. The CDR3 reads CSARGRTGVEQFF. CDR3 coding DNA: TGCAGTGCTAGGGGACGGACGGGGGTTGAGCAGTTCTTC.

The chain joins TRBV6-5 to TRBJ1-1, with D perhaps TRBD1 (6 bases). V lost 4 bases to trimming and J lost 1 base, with 13 bases between them. Germline CDR1 reads MNHEY; CDR2 reads SVGAGI. CDR3 size: 15 residues. The CDR3 DNA follows: TGTGCCAGCAGTTCGATACAGGGAAGGAACACTGAAGCTTTCTTT. The encoded protein is CASSSIQGRNTEAFF.